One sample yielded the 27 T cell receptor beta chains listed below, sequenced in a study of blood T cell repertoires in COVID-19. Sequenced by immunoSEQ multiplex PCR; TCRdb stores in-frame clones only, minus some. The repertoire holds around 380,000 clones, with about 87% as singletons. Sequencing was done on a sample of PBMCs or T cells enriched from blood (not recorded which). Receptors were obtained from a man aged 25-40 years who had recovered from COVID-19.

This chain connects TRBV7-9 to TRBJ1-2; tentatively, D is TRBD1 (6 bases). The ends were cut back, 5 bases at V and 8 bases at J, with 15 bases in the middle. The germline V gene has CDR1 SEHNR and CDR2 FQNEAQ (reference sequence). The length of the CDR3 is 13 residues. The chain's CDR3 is CASSAQGAEGYTF. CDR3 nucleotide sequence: TGTGCCAGCAGCGCACAGGGCGCCGAAGGCTACACCTTC.

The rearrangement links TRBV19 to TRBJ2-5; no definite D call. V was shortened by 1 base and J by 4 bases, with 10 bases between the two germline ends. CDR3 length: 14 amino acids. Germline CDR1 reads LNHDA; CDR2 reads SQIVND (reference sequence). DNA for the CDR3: TGTGCCAGTAGTATAGTACGCGGCGGAGAGACCCAGTACTTC. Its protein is CASSIVRGGETQYF.

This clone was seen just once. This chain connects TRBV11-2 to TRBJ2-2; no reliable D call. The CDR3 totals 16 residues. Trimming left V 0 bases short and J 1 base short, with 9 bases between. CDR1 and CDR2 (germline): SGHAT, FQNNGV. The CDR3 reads CASSLDRRQNTGELFF. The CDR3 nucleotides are TGTGCCAGCAGCTTAGACCGCAGACAGAACACCGGGGAGCTGTTTTTT.

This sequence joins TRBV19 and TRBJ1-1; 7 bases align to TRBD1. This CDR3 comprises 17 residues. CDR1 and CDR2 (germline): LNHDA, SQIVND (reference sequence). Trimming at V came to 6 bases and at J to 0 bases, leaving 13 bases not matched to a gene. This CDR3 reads CASSPGYRGDMNTEAFF. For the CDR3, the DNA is TGTGCCAGTAGCCCGGGATACAGGGGCGACATGAACACTGAAGCTTTCTTT.

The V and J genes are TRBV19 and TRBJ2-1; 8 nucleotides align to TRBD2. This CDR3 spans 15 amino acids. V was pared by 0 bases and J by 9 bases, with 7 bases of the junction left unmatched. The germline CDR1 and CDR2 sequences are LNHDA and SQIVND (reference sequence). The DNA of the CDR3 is TGTGCCAGTAGTATAGACGGGGGGGCTTTGGCTGAGCAGTTCTTC. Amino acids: CASSIDGGALAEQFF.

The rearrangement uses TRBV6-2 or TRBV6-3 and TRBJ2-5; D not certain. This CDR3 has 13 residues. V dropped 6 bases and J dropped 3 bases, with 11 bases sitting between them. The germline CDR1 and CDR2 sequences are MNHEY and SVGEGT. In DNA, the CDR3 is TGTGCCAGCAGCCGACTTGCGGAAGAGACCCAGTACTTC. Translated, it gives CASSRLAEETQYF.

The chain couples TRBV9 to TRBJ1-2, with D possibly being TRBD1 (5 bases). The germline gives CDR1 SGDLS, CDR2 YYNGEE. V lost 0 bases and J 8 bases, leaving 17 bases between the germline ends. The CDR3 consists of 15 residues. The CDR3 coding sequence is TGTGCCAGCAGCGTAGAGGTTCGGGGGGAGTGGGGCTACACCTTC. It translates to CASSVEVRGEWGYTF. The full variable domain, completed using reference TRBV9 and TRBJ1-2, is DSGVTQTPKHLITATGQRVTLRCSPRSGDLSVYWYQQSLDQGLQFLIQYYNGEERAKGNILERFSAQQFPDLHSELNLSSLELGDSALYFCASSVEVRGEWGYTFGSGTRLTVV.

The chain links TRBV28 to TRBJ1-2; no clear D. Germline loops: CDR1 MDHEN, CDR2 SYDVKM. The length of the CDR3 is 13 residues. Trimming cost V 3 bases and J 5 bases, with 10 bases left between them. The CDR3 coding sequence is TGTGCCAGCAGTTTGGGCAGCAAATATGGCTACACCTTC. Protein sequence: CASSLGSKYGYTF.

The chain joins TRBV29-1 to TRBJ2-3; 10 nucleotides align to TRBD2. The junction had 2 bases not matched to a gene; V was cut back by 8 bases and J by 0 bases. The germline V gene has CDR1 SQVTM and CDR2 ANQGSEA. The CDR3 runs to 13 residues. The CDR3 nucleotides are TGCAGCTCTAGCGGGGGAAGCACAGATACGCAGTATTTT. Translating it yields CSSSGGSTDTQYF.

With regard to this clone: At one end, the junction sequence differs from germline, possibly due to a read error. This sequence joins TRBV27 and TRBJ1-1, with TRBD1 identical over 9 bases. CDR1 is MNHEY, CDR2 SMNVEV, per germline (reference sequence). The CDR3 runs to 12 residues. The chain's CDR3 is CASSPPGQGPTF. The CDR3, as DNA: TGTGCCAGCAGTCCTCCGGGACAGGGCCCAACATTT.

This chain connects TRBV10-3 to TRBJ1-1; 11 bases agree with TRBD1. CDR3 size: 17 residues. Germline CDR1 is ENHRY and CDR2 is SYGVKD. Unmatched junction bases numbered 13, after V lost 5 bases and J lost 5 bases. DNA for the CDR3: TGTGCCATCAGTCTTCTCCCGGGACAGGGGGGAGAGACTGAAGCTTTCTTT. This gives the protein CAISLLPGQGGETEAFF.

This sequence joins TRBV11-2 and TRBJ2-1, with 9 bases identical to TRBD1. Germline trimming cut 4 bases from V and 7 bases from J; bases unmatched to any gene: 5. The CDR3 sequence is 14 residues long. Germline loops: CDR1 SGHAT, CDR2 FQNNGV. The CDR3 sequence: CASSSYRGRNEQFF. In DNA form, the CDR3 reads TGTGCCAGCAGCTCATACAGGGGGCGGAATGAGCAGTTCTTC.

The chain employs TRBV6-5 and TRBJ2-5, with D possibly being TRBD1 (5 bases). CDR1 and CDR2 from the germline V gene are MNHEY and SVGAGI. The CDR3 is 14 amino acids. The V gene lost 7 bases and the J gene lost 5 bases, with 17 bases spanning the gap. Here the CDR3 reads CASMRQLLGETQYF. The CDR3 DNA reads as TGTGCCAGCATGAGACAGCTTCTAGGGGAGACCCAGTACTTC.

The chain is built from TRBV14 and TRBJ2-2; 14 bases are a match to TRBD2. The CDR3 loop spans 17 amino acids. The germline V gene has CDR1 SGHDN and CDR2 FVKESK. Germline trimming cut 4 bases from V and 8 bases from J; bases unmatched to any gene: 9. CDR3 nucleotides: TGTGCCAGCAGCCCTCGGACTAGCGGGGGGCCAAGGGGGGAGCTGTTTTTT. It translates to CASSPRTSGGPRGELFF.

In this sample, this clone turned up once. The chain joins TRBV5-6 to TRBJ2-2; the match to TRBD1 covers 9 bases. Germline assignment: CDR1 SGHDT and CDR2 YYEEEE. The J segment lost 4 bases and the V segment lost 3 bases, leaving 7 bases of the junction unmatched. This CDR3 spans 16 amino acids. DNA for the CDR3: TGTGCCAGCAGCTCAACCGGGACAGGGATCACCGGGGAGCTGTTTTTT. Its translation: CASSSTGTGITGELFF.

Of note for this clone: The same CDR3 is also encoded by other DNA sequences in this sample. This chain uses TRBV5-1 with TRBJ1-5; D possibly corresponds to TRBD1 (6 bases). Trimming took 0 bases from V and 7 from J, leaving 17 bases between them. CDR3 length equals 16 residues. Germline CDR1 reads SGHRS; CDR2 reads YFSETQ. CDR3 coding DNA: TGCGCCAGCAGCTTGGGGGGGCGGGGGACGAACCAGCCCCAGCATTTT. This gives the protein CASSLGGRGTNQPQHF.

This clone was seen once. The CDR3: CAWDQTGQGLLHF. CDR3 DNA: TGTGCCTGGGATCAGACAGGCCAAGGGCTCCTCCACTTT. This rearrangement joins TRBV30 to TRBJ1-6; maybe TRBD1 (6 bases). CDR1 and CDR2 (germline): GTSNPN, SVGIG (reference sequence). The germline V and J ends were trimmed by 5 bases and 15 bases, with 20 bases remaining between them. The CDR3 runs to 13 residues.

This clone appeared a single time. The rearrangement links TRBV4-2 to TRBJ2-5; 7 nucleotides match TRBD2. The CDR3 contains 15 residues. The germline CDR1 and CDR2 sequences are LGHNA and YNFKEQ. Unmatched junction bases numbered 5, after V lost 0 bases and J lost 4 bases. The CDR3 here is CASSQERLAVETQYF. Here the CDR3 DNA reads TGTGCCAGCAGCCAAGAAAGGCTAGCGGTAGAGACCCAGTACTTC.

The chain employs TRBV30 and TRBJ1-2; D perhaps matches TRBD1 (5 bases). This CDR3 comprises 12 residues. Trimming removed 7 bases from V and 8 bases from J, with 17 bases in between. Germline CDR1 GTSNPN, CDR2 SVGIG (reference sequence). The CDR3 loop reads CAFYQGYEGYTF. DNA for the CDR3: TGTGCCTTCTACCAGGGATACGAAGGCTACACCTTC. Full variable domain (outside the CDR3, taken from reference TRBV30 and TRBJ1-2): SQTIHQWPATLVQPVGSPLSLECTVEGTSNPNLYWYRQAAGRGLQLLFYSVGIGQISSEVPQNLSASRPQDRQFILSSKKLLLSDSGFYLCAFYQGYEGYTFGSGTRLTVV.

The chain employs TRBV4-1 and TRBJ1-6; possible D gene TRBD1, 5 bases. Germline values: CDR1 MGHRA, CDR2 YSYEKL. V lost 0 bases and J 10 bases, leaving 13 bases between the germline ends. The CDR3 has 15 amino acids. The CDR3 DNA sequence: TGCGCCAGCAGCCAAGATATAGGGGTAGGATCACCCCTCCACTTT. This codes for CASSQDIGVGSPLHF.

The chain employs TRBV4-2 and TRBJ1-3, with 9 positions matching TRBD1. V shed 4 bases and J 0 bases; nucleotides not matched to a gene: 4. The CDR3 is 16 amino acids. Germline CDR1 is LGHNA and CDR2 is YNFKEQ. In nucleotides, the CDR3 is TGTGCCAGCAGCCCAGGACAGGGGATCTCTGGAAACACCATATATTTT. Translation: CASSPGQGISGNTIYF.

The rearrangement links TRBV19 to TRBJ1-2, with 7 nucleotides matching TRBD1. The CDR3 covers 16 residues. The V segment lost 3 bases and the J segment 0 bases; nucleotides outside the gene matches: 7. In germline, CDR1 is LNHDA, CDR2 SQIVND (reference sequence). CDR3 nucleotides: TGTGCCAGTAGTATGGAGGGGGCATACGCTAACTATGGCTACACCTTC. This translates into CASSMEGAYANYGYTF.

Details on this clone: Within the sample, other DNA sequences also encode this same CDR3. CDR3 region: CASSIRTGDFYNEQFF. DNA of the CDR3: TGTGCCAGTAGTATAAGAACAGGGGATTTTTACAATGAGCAGTTCTTC. V usage is TRBV19 and J usage is TRBJ2-1, with 7 bases matching TRBD1. This CDR3 has 16 residues. J gave up 4 bases and V 2 bases, and 8 bases lay outside the gene matches. Germline CDR1 and CDR2: LNHDA and SQIVND (reference sequence).

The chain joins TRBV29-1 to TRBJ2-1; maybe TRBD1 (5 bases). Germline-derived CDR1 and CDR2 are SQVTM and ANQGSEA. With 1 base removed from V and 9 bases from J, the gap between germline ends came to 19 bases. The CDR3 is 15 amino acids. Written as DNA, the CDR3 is TGCAGCGTTGAAGTTTTGGACAAGGGTTGGAGTGAGCAGTTCTTC. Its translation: CSVEVLDKGWSEQFF.

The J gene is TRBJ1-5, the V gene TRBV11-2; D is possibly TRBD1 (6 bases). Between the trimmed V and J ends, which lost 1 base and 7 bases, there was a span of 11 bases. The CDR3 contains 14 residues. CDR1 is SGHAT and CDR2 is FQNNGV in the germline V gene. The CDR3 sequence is CASSLAQGGQPQHF. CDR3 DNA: TGTGCCAGCAGCTTAGCACAGGGAGGGCAGCCCCAGCATTTT.

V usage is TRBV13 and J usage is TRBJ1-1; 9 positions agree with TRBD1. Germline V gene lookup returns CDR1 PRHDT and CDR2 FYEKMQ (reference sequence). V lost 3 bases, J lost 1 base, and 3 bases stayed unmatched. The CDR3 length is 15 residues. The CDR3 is CASSLGQGQNTEAFF. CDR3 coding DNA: TGTGCCAGCAGCTTGGGACAGGGTCAGAACACTGAAGCTTTCTTT.

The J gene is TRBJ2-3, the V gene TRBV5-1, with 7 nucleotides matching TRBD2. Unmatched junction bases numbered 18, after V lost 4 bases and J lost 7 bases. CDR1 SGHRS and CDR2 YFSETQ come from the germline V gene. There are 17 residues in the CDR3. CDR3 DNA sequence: TGCGCCAGCAGCGCGGGGGACCACCGGGTCTCTCAGTATACGCAGTATTTT. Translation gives CASSAGDHRVSQYTQYF. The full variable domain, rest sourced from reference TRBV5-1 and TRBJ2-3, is KAGVTQTPRYLIKTRGQQVTLSCSPISGHRSVSWYQQTPGQGLQFLFEYFSETQRNKGNFPGRFSGRQFSNSRSEMNVSTLELGDSALYLCASSAGDHRVSQYTQYFGPGTRLTVL.